This section outlines one TCR beta chain sequence together with its context. These data belong to a study of beta chain features in type 1 diabetes. Germline assignment: CDR1 SGHDN and CDR2 FVKESK. Deletions cut 1 base from V and 3 bases from J, with 9 bases between. The CDR3 is 14 amino acids. The whole isolated RNA underwent reverse transcription, so sequencing captured expressed TCRB transcripts. The protocol was immunoSEQ multiplex PCR, while the TCRdb copy is restricted to in-frame clones and leaves out a portion. In the table there are about 360,000 clones, roughly 13% of which are singletons. Sequencing input: naive CD4+ T cells from blood. The V and J genes are TRBV14 and TRBJ1-2, with a tentative D call TRBD1 (5 bases). This TCR was recovered from a man aged 18 to 35 in good health. This CDR3 is CASSQGQPYYGYTF. As DNA, the CDR3 is TGTGCCAGCAGCCAAGGACAGCCCTACTATGGCTACACCTTC. The full variable domain, completed using reference TRBV14 and TRBJ1-2, is EAGVTQFPSHSVIEKGQTVTLRCDPISGHDNLYWYRRVMGKEIKFLLHFVKESKQDESGMPNNRFLAERTGGTYSTLKVQPAELEDSGVYFCASSQGQPYYGYTFGSGTRLTVV.